This T cell receptor beta chain was sequenced for a study of cytomegalovirus exposure and HLA in healthy donors. The primer mix had 60 Vbeta and 13 Jbeta primers. The method was immunoSEQ multiplex PCR; TCRdb's version includes in-frame clones alone and lacks a portion of them. The sample lists approximately 4,500 clones; more than 65% were seen once. Per germline, CDR1 SQVTM and CDR2 ANQGSEA. The CDR3 covers 12 residues. Trimming took off 6 bases at V and 2 bases at J, with 10 bases between the two ends. Sequencing input: PBMCs. The chain links TRBV29-1 to TRBJ2-5; D not certain. The receptor was isolated from a woman between 40 and 55 years old in good health and CMV-seropositive. The CDR3 is CSVHVTQETQYF. Written as DNA, the CDR3 is TGCAGCGTCCACGTTACACAAGAGACCCAGTACTTC. Complete variable domain (other parts from reference TRBV29-1 and TRBJ2-5): SAVISQKPSRDICQRGTSLTIQCQVDSQVTMMFWYRQQPGQSLTLIATANQGSEATYESGFVIDKFPISRPNLTFSTLTVSNMSPEDSSIYLCSVHVTQETQYFGPGTRLLVL.